This TCR beta chain was identified in a study of cytomegalovirus exposure and HLA in healthy donors. General observations from the study: Investigators reported approximately 170 TCR beta chains as tied to cytomegalovirus. According to a subsequent analysis, TCR clusters identified in the first cohort showed a tendency to co-occur across the roughly 120 validation repertoires. Rare sequences made up most TCRs, while some public TCRs were found in many donors.

The donors were members of the validation cohort comprising about 130 subjects, separate from the approximately 630-subject first cohort. The repertoire was sequenced with immunoSEQ multiplex PCR; TCRdb's copy has only in-frame clones and lacks some. The sample has 90,000 to 150,000 clones; about 85% are singletons. Notes on this clone: Its antigen is as yet unknown.

The receptor comes from a woman younger than 45 in good health and CMV-seronegative. The sequenced sample consisted of PBMCs.

The CDR3 sequence: CASSPTGAPNQPQHF. The CDR3 DNA follows: TGTGCCAGTAGTCCGACAGGGGCGCCCAATCAGCCCCAGCATTTT. V is TRBV19 and J is TRBJ1-5; 8 nucleotides match TRBD1. The CDR3 loop spans 15 amino acids. Germline CDR1 reads LNHDA; CDR2 reads SQIVND (reference sequence). J gave up 3 bases and V 5 bases, and 6 bases lay outside the gene matches.